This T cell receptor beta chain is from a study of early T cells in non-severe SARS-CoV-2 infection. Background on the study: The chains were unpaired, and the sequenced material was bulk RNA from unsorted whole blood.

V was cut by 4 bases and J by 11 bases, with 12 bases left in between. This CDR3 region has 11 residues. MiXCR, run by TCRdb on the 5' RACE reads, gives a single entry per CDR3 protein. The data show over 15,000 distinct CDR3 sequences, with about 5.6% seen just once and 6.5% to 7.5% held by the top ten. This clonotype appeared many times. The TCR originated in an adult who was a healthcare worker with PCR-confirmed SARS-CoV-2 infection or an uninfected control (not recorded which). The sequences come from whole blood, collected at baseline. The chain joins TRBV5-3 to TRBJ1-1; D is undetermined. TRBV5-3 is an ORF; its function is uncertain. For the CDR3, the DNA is TGTGCCAGAAGCCTCCAGCCGTACGCTTTCTTT. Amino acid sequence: CARSLQPYAFF.